The subject of this entry is one TCR beta chain. No antigen is known for it. No clone much larger than this one lies a single base away; base qualities are absent. Sequencing was carried out with an Illumina HiSeq 2500. Quantitative 5'-RACE with molecular barcodes was the method used to prepare the TCR beta libraries. In the authors' own workflow: A new computational method based on a probabilistic model of VDJ rearrangement was used to identify disease-linked TCR variants. TCRdb trimmed public reads at Q25 via fastp, called clones via MiXCR and kept in-frame beta chains. Each entry merges the rows of one CDR3 protein and shows their most common DNA and genes. The V and J calls follow TCRdb's processing rather than the paper's. This sample gives about 800,000 distinct CDR3 sequences in total; about 12% of them show up just once. The ten largest clones add up to approximately 0.46% of the sample. The data stem from a study of CD8 T cells in ankylosing spondylitis (TCRdb year 2017). Regarding the study in general: The study profiled T cell receptor beta repertoires in healthy donors and ankylosing spondylitis patients to find disease-linked TCR variants. Peripheral blood was sampled, and synovial fluid was also collected from ankylosing spondylitis patients. The full study cohort was made up of under 30 ankylosing spondylitis patients and about a hundred healthy donors.

Broad study findings and their caveats: A TCR beta motif of several highly homologous amino acid variants appeared characteristic of blood from ankylosing spondylitis patients. A CD8+ phenotype was shown by the disease-linked clones, which were found at relatively low frequencies in peripheral blood. Some TCR beta motif variants had previously been reported in synovial fluid and blood of reactive arthritis patients, which suggested common disease-initiation mechanisms. The disease-linked clones were reported as significantly enriched in matched synovial fluid samples from ankylosing spondylitis patients.

This TCR came from a male donor with ankylosing spondylitis. Sequenced: blood, either unsorted or a sorted T cell fraction (not recorded which).

The sequenced DNA is TGCAGTGGGAGCAGACCGTCCACAGATACGCAGTATTTT. Its coded protein is CSGSRPSTDTQYF. The sequence links TRBV20-1 to TRBJ2-3, with the D gene not confidently named. The germline V gene (reference sequence) gives CDR1 as DFQATT and CDR2 as SNEGSKA. V is pared back by 7 bases and J by 2 bases, with 13 bases lying between the germline termini. The CDR3, cysteine through phenylalanine, is 13 amino acids long. Kept here is only the CDR3 DNA, which spans 39 bases and is read in frame from base 1.